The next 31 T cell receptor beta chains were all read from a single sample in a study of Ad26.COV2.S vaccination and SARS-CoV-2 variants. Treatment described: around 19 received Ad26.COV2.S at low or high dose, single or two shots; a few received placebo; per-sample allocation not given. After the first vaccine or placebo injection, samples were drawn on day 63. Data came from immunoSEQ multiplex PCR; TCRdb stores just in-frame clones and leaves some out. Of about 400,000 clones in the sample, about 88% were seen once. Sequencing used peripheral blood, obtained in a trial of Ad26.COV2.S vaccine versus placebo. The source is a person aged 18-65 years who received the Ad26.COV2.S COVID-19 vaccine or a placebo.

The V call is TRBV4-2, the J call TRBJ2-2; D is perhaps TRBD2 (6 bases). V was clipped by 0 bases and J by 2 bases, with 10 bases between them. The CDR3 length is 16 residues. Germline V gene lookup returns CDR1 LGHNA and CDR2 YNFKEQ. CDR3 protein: CASSQEDSGNTGELFF. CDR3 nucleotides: TGTGCCAGCAGCCAAGAGGATAGCGGAAACACCGGGGAGCTGTTTTTT.

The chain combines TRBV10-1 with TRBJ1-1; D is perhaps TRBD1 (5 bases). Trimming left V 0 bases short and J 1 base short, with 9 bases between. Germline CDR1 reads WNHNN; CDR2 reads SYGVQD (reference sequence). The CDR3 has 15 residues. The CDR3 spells CASSESGDWNTEAFF. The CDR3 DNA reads TGCGCCAGCAGTGAGTCAGGGGACTGGAACACTGAAGCTTTCTTT.

The CDR3 bases are TGTGCCAGCAGTTACTCCGGGACATTGAGACCGTACGAGCAGTACTTC. It codes for CASSYSGTLRPYEQYF. The chain combines TRBV6-5 with TRBJ2-7, with D tentatively TRBD1 (6 bases). The germline V gene has CDR1 MNHEY and CDR2 SVGAGI. The CDR3 contains 16 residues. V was trimmed by 0 bases and J by 4 bases, leaving 16 bases between them.

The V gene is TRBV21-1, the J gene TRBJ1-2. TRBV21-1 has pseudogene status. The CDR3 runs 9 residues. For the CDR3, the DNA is TGTGCCAGCATCATAAGGGACACCTTC. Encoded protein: CASIIRDTF.

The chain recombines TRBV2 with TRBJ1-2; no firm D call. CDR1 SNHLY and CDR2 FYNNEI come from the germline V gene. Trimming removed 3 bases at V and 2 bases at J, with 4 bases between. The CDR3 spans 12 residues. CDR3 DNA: TGTGCCAGCAGTGACAGCAACTATGGCTACACCTTC. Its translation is CASSDSNYGYTF.

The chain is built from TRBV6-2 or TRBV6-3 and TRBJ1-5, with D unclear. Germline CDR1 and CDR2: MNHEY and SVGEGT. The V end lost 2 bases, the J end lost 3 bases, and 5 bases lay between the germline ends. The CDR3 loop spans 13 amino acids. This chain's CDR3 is CASSYGNNQPQHF. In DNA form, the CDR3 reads TGTGCCAGCAGTTACGGGAACAATCAGCCCCAGCATTTT.

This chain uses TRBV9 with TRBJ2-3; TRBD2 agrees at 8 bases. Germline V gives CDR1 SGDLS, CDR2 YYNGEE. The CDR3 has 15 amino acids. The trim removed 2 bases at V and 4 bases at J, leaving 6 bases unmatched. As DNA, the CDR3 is TGTGCCAGCAGCGTCGGGACTAGTCTCTCAGATACGCAGTATTTT. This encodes CASSVGTSLSDTQYF.

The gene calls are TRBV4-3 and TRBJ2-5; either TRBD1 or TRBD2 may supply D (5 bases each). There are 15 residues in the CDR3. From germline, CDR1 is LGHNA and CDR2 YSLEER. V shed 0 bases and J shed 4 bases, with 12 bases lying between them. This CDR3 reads CASSQDHLRGETQYF. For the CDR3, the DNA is TGCGCCAGCAGCCAAGATCATTTGAGGGGAGAGACCCAGTACTTC.

The CDR3: CASSSGDGQNIQYF. As DNA, the CDR3 is TGTGCCAGCAGCTCAGGGGACGGACAAAACATTCAGTACTTC. The genes are TRBV5-6 and TRBJ2-4; TRBD1 might be the D (6 bases). Per the germline V gene, CDR1 is SGHDT and CDR2 is YYEEEE. V was cut by 3 bases and J by 5 bases, with 12 bases left in between. CDR3 length equals 14 residues.

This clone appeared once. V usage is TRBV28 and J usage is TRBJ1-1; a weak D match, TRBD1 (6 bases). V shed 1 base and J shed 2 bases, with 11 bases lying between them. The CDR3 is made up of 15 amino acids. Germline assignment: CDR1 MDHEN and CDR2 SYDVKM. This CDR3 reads CASSLYGTSNTEAFF. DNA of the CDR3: TGTGCCAGCAGTTTATATGGGACATCCAACACTGAAGCTTTCTTT.

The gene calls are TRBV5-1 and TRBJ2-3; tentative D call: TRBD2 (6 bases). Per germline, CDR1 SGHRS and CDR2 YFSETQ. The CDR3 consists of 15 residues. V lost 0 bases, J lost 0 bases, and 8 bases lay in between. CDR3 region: CASSLGSGSTDTQYF. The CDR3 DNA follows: TGCGCCAGCAGCTTGGGTAGCGGCAGCACAGATACGCAGTATTTT.

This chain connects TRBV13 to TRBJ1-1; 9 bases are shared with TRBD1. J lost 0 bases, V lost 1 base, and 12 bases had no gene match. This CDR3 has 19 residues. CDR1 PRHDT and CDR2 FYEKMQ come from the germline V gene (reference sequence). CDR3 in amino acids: CASSLVIGGDRVVNTEAFF. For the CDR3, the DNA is TGTGCCAGCAGCTTAGTTATCGGAGGGGACAGGGTCGTGAACACTGAAGCTTTCTTT.

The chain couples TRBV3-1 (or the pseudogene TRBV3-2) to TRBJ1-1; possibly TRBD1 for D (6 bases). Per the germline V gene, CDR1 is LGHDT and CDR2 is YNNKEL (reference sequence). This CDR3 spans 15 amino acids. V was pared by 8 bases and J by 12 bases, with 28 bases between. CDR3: CASEGFSTGTKETFF. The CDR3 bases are TGTGCCAGCGAGGGATTCTCGACCGGGACAAAGGAAACTTTCTTT.

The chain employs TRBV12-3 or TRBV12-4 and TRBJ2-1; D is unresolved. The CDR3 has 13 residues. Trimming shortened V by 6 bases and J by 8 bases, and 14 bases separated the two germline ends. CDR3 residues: CASRTSLDDEQFF. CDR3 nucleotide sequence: TGTGCCAGCAGAACCTCACTGGATGATGAGCAGTTCTTC.

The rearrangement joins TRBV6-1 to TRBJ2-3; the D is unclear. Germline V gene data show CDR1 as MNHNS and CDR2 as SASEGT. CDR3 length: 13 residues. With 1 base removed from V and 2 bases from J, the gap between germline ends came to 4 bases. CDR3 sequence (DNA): TGTGCCAGCAGTGAAGGGTACACAGATACGCAGTATTTT. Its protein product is CASSEGYTDTQYF.

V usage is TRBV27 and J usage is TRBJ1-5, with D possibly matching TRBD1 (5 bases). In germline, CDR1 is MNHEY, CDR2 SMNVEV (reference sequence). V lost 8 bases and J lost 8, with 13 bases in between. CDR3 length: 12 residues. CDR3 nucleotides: TGTGCCAGCTCCCGGGGGTATGAGCCCCAGCATTTT. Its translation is CASSRGYEPQHF.

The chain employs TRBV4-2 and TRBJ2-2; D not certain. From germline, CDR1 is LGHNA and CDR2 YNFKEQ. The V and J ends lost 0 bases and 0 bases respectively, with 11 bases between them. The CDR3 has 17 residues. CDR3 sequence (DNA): TGTGCCAGCAGCCAAGAAGTAAACAGCGCGAACACCGGGGAGCTGTTTTTT. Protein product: CASSQEVNSANTGELFF.

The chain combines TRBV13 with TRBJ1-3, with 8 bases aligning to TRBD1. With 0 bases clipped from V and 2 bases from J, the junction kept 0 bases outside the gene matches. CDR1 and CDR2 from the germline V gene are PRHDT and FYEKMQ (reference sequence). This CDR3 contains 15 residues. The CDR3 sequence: CASSLGTGAGNTIYF. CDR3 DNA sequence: TGTGCCAGCAGCTTAGGGACAGGGGCTGGAAACACCATATATTTT.

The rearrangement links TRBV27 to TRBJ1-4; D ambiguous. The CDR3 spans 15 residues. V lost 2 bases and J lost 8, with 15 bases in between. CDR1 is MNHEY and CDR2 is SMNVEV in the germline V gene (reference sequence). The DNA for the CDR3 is TGTGCCAGCAGTTTAAGTGGACCGGGGAGAGAAAAACTGTTTTTT. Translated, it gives CASSLSGPGREKLFF.

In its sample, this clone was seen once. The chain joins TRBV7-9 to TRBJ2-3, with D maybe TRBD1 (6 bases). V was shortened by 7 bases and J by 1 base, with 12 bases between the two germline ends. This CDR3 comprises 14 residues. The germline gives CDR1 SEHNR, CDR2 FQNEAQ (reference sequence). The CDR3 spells CASNPTGRTDTQYF. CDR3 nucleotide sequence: TGTGCCAGCAACCCGACAGGCCGCACAGATACGCAGTATTTT.

The DNA for the CDR3 is TGTGCCAGCAGTGAACGGGACAGGGGGCGGAGAGGCACTGAAGCTTTCTTT. Translated, it gives CASSERDRGRRGTEAFF. V is TRBV6-1 and J is TRBJ1-1; TRBD1 aligns across 12 bases. The V and J ends lost 2 bases and 4 bases, in that order; junction bases with no gene match: 8. This CDR3 region has 17 residues. Per germline, CDR1 MNHNS and CDR2 SASEGT.

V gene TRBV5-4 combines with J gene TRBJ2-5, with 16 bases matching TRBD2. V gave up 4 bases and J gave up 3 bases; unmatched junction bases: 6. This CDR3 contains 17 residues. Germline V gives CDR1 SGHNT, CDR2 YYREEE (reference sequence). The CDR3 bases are TGTGCCAGCAGCCCGGGACTAGCGGGAGGGCCGGAAGAGACCCAGTACTTC. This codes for CASSPGLAGGPEETQYF.

The CDR3 DNA sequence: TGCGCCAGCAGCTATCACAATGAGCAGTTCTTC. Translation gives CASSYHNEQFF. The V call is TRBV5-1, the J call TRBJ2-1, with D uncertain. The CDR3 extends over 11 amino acids. The V gene lost 3 bases and the J gene lost 5 bases, with 3 bases spanning the gap. CDR1 SGHRS and CDR2 YFSETQ come from the germline V gene.

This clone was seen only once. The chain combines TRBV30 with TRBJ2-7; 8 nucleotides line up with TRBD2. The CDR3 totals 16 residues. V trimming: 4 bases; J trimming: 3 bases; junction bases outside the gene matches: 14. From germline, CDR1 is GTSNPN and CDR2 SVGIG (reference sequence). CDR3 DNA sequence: TGTGCCTGGAATAAGGCGGGGGGCATGGGGTTCTACGAGCAGTACTTC. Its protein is CAWNKAGGMGFYEQYF. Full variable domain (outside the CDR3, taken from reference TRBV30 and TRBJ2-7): SQTIHQWPATLVQPVGSPLSLECTVEGTSNPNLYWYRQAAGRGLQLLFYSVGIGQISSEVPQNLSASRPQDRQFILSSKKLLLSDSGFYLCAWNKAGGMGFYEQYFGPGTRLTVT.

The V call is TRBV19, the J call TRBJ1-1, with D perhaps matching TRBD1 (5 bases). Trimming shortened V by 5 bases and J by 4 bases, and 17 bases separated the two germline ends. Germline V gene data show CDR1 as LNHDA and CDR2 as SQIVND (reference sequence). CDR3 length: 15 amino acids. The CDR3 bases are TGTGCCAGTAGTGTTACGGCGGGGCTGGGCACTGAAGCTTTCTTT. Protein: CASSVTAGLGTEAFF.

The CDR3 reads CASSPVGLAGELFF. As DNA, the CDR3 is TGTGCCAGCAGCCCGGTTGGTTTGGCGGGGGAGCTGTTTTTT. The V call is TRBV3-1 (or the pseudogene TRBV3-2), the J call TRBJ2-2, with D hard to call. The ends were cut back, 4 bases at V and 8 bases at J, with 14 bases in the middle. Germline V lookup: CDR1 LGHDT, CDR2 YNNKEL (reference sequence). The length of the CDR3 is 14 residues.

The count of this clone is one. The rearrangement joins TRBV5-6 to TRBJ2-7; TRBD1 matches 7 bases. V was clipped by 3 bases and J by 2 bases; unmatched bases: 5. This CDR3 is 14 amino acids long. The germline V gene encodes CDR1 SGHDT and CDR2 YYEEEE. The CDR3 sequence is CASSYLGQTYEQYF. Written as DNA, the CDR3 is TGTGCCAGCAGCTACCTGGGACAGACCTACGAGCAGTACTTC.

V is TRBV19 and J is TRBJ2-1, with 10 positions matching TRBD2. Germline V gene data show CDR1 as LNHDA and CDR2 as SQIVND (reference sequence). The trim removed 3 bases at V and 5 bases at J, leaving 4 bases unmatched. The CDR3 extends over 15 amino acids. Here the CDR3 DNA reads TGTGCCAGTAGTATGAGTAGCGGGGGGAACAATGAGCAGTTCTTC. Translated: CASSMSSGGNNEQFF.

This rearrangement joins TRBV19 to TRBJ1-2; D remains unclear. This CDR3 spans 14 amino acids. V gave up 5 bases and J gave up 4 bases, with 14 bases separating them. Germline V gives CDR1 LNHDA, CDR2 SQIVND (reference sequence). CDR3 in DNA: TGTGCCAGTAGTCCTACAACAGCACCCTATGGCTACACCTTC. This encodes CASSPTTAPYGYTF.

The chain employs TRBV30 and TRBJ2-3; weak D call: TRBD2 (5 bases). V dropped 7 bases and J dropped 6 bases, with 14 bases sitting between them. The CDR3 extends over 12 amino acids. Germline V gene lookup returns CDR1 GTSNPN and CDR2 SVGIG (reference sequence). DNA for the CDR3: TGTGCCTACCGGACTGCACACGATACGCAGTATTTT. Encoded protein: CAYRTAHDTQYF.

The DNA of the CDR3 is TGTGCCACCAGCAGAGATAGGGGGGGAACGCAGCCCCAGCATTTT. It yields the protein CATSRDRGGTQPQHF. This sequence joins TRBV15 and TRBJ1-5; D is perhaps TRBD1 (6 bases). CDR1 is LNHNV and CDR2 is YYDKDF in the germline V gene (reference sequence). V was clipped by 0 bases and J by 7 bases, with 13 bases between them. This CDR3 has 15 amino acids. The variable domain in full, with the rest retrieved from reference TRBV15 and TRBJ1-5, is DAMVIQNPRYQVTQFGKPVTLSCSQTLNHNVMYWYQQKSSQAPKLLFHYYDKDFNNEADTPDNFQSRRPNTSFCFLDIRSPGLGDTAMYLCATSRDRGGTQPQHFGDGTRLSIL.